The 25 T cell receptor beta chains below were found in one sample sequenced in a study of T cell changes during pregnancy in multiple sclerosis. TCRdb's table, derived via immunoSEQ multiplex PCR, lists solely in-frame clones and lacks some. The sample records roughly 46,000 clones, 84% being singletons. The sequencing used CD4+ T cells from peripheral blood mononuclear cells, collected before pregnancy. The receptors were gathered from a female donor with multiple sclerosis, enrolled in a pregnancy study.

Only a few counts were recorded for this clone. This rearrangement joins TRBV14 to TRBJ2-3; D not resolved. Per germline, CDR1 SGHDN and CDR2 FVKESK. The CDR3 runs to 15 residues. Trimming shortened V by 0 bases and J by 2 bases, and 9 bases separated the two germline ends. CDR3: CASSQDLVITDTQYF. CDR3 coding DNA: TGTGCCAGCAGCCAAGATCTAGTCATCACAGATACGCAGTATTTT.

The gene calls are TRBV21-1 and TRBJ2-5; the table names TRBD1, a call not compared with the DNA. TRBV21-1 counts as a pseudogene. The CDR3 totals 13 residues. Here the CDR3 reads CASSSDIAGTQYF. The CDR3 nucleotides are TGTGCCAGCAGCAGCGACATCGCCGGGACCCAGTACTTC.

CDR3 sequence: CAIRGTGGKSTEAFF. CDR3 nucleotides: TGTGCCATCAGGGGGACAGGGGGCAAGAGCACTGAAGCTTTCTTT. The chain couples TRBV10-3 to TRBJ1-1; 12 bases align to TRBD1. With V trimmed by 6 bases and J by 4 bases, 6 bases remained unmatched. CDR1 is ENHRY, CDR2 SYGVKD, per germline. The CDR3 consists of 15 residues.

The rearrangement joins TRBV18 to TRBJ1-2, with a weak D call TRBD1 (5 bases). The length of the CDR3 is 15 residues. Germline V gives CDR1 KGHSH, CDR2 LQKENI. The V and J ends lost 6 bases and 1 base respectively, with 15 bases between them. The CDR3 loop reads CASSRLRDSNYGYTF. CDR3 in DNA: TGTGCCAGCTCTCGACTGCGAGACAGTAACTATGGCTACACCTTC.

This clone counts as medium-sized. This rearrangement joins TRBV27 to TRBJ1-1; D perhaps matches TRBD1 (5 bases). Trimming pared 7 bases from V and 1 base from J, leaving 16 bases between. From germline, CDR1 is MNHEY and CDR2 SMNVEV (reference sequence). The CDR3 covers 15 residues. For the CDR3, the DNA is TGTGCCAGCACCCGGGGGGGTACGGCGAACACTGAAGCTTTCTTT. It encodes CASTRGGTANTEAFF.

Many counts were recorded for this clone. The chain links TRBV30 to TRBJ1-3, with 10 nucleotides matching TRBD1. CDR3 length: 17 amino acids. Germline loops: CDR1 GTSNPN, CDR2 SVGIG (reference sequence). V lost 3 bases to trimming and J lost 4 bases; unmatched junction nucleotides: 12. CDR3 bases: TGTGCCTGGAGCCCCCCGGGACAGGGGACTTACGGAAACACCATATATTTT. Encoded protein: CAWSPPGQGTYGNTIYF.

The chain couples TRBV9 to TRBJ1-6; no clear D. Trimming took 0 bases from V and 9 from J, leaving 7 bases between them. The CDR3 contains 13 residues. Germline loops: CDR1 SGDLS, CDR2 YYNGEE. The CDR3: CASSVGEASPLHF. In nucleotides, the CDR3 is TGTGCCAGCAGCGTAGGCGAAGCTTCACCCCTCCACTTT. The variable domain in full, with the rest retrieved from reference TRBV9 and TRBJ1-6, is DSGVTQTPKHLITATGQRVTLRCSPRSGDLSVYWYQQSLDQGLQFLIQYYNGEERAKGNILERFSAQQFPDLHSELNLSSLELGDSALYFCASSVGEASPLHFGNGTRLTVT.

The chain's CDR3 is CAIRVQGPYEQYF. The CDR3 nucleotides are TGTGCCATCCGGGTCCAGGGGCCCTACGAGCAGTACTTC. The rearrangement joins TRBV10-3 to TRBJ2-7; TRBD1 might be the D (6 bases). Germline CDR1 reads ENHRY; CDR2 reads SYGVKD. This CDR3 is 13 amino acids long. The germline V and J ends were trimmed by 8 bases and 2 bases, with 13 bases remaining between them.

The chain combines TRBV5-1 with TRBJ2-1; 8 bases map to TRBD1. The trim removed 4 bases at V and 3 bases at J, leaving 6 bases unmatched. Germline V gene sequence: CDR1 SGHRS, CDR2 YFSETQ. CDR3 length equals 15 residues. The CDR3 is CASSNPTGDYNEQFF. The DNA for the CDR3 is TGCGCCAGCAGCAACCCGACAGGGGACTACAATGAGCAGTTCTTC.

With respect to this clone: A read error may produce the germline difference seen at one junction end. The chain employs TRBV5-5 and TRBJ2-7; 8 nucleotides agree with TRBD1. The CDR3 runs to 18 residues. Germline V lookup: CDR1 SGHKS, CDR2 YYEKEE (reference sequence). In nucleotides, the CDR3 is TGTGCCAGCAGTTTGGGGTACGGGACAGGACGTGGAACCTACGAGCAGTACTTC. Translated: CASSLGYGTGRGTYEQYF.

This chain joins TRBV7-9 and TRBJ2-7, with 13 positions matching TRBD2. V shed 7 bases and J 2 bases; nucleotides not matched to a gene: 11. The V gene's germline CDR1 is SEHNR and CDR2 FQNEAQ (reference sequence). The CDR3 spans 17 residues. As DNA, the CDR3 is TGTGCCAGCAAGCCCCCACTAGCGGGGGGGTTGCCCTACGAGCAGTACTTC. This sequence encodes CASKPPLAGGLPYEQYF.

The rearrangement links TRBV19 to TRBJ2-1; the match to TRBD2 covers 9 bases. The CDR3 has 16 amino acids. Germline assignment: CDR1 LNHDA and CDR2 SQIVND (reference sequence). Trimming at V came to 4 bases and at J to 0 bases, leaving 4 bases not matched to a gene. The CDR3, as DNA: TGTGCCAGTAGTAATGTTAGCGGGAGCTCCTACAATGAGCAGTTCTTC. Protein: CASSNVSGSSYNEQFF.

J is TRBJ2-6 and V is TRBV5-1; D is possibly TRBD1 (6 bases). Looked up from germline, CDR1 is SGHRS and CDR2 is YFSETQ. Trimming removed 3 bases from V and 2 bases from J, with 6 bases in between. The CDR3 is 14 amino acids. This CDR3 reads CASSYRAGANVLTF. The CDR3 coding sequence is TGCGCCAGCAGCTACAGGGCTGGGGCCAACGTCCTGACTTTC.

The chain joins TRBV7-2 to TRBJ2-1; the match to TRBD1 covers 11 bases. From germline, CDR1 is SGHTA and CDR2 FQGNSA. The CDR3 consists of 17 residues. V trimming: 5 bases; J trimming: 9 bases; junction bases outside the gene matches: 15. The CDR3 DNA reads TGTGCCAGCAGCCCCTCATCCGGGACAGGGGGGTCTCGTGAGCAGTTCTTC. Its translation: CASSPSSGTGGSREQFF.

This clone showed up just once. V usage is TRBV5-4 and J usage is TRBJ2-1; D is perhaps TRBD2 (6 bases). Trimming removed 0 bases from V and 4 bases from J, with 14 bases in between. The CDR3 length is 16 residues. Germline CDR1 SGHNT, CDR2 YYREEE (reference sequence). CDR3 sequence (DNA): TGTGCCAGCAGCTTGGGAGGGTCCGGGGGATACAATGAGCAGTTCTTC. Translation gives CASSLGGSGGYNEQFF.

This rearrangement joins TRBV7-9 to TRBJ1-2; 10 bases are a match to TRBD1. The V segment lost 8 bases and the J segment 6 bases; nucleotides outside the gene matches: 9. This CDR3 spans 14 amino acids. Germline values: CDR1 SEHNR, CDR2 FQNEAQ (reference sequence). The CDR3 sequence is CASALGGTGDGYTF. The DNA of the CDR3 is TGTGCCAGCGCGTTGGGCGGGACAGGGGATGGCTACACCTTC.

The genes are TRBV7-2 and TRBJ1-1; 8 bases fit TRBD1. The CDR3 loop spans 15 amino acids. CDR1 SGHTA and CDR2 FQGNSA come from the germline V gene. V shed 5 bases and J 4 bases; nucleotides not matched to a gene: 9. CDR3 sequence reads: CASSPTPGTGTEAFF. The DNA of the CDR3 is TGTGCCAGCAGCCCAACGCCGGGGACAGGCACTGAAGCTTTCTTT.

The chain links TRBV7-3 to TRBJ2-3; 8 nucleotides match TRBD2. After removal of 1 base from V and 4 bases from J, the junction contained 4 bases not matched to a gene. Looked up from germline, CDR1 is SGHTA and CDR2 is FQGTGA. CDR3 length equals 15 residues. The CDR3 DNA is TGTGCCAGCAGCTTAAATAGCGGGGAAGCAGATACGCAGTATTTT. This gives the protein CASSLNSGEADTQYF.

The chain uses TRBV4-1 and TRBJ2-5, with 7 bases aligning to TRBD1. V was clipped by 5 bases and J by 3 bases; unmatched bases: 3. This CDR3 is built from 13 residues. Germline CDR1 and CDR2: MGHRA and YSYEKL. The CDR3 loop reads CASSFDREETQYF. The CDR3 DNA reads as TGCGCCAGCAGCTTCGACAGGGAAGAGACCCAGTACTTC.

The rearrangement links TRBV5-1 to TRBJ2-6; possible D gene TRBD2, 6 bases. Germline V gene sequence: CDR1 SGHRS, CDR2 YFSETQ. CDR3 length: 15 residues. V shed 0 bases and J shed 2 bases, with 6 bases lying between them. CDR3: CASSLGGAGANVLTF. In nucleotides, the CDR3 is TGCGCCAGCAGCTTGGGCGGGGCTGGGGCCAACGTCCTGACTTTC. Filled out from reference TRBV5-1 and TRBJ2-6, the complete variable domain reads KAGVTQTPRYLIKTRGQQVTLSCSPISGHRSVSWYQQTPGQGLQFLFEYFSETQRNKGNFPGRFSGRQFSNSRSEMNVSTLELGDSALYLCASSLGGAGANVLTFGAGSRLTVL.

The chain uses TRBV5-1 and TRBJ2-3, with unresolved D. Germline CDR1 is SGHRS and CDR2 is YFSETQ. The CDR3 length is 15 residues. V was pared by 0 bases and J by 0 bases, with 8 bases between. CDR3: CASSLETPSTDTQYF. CDR3 coding DNA: TGCGCCAGCAGCTTGGAGACACCTAGCACAGATACGCAGTATTTT.

V gene TRBV2 combines with J gene TRBJ2-1; 7 nucleotides align to TRBD1. The V gene's germline CDR1 is SNHLY and CDR2 FYNNEI. V shed 7 bases, J shed 5 bases, and the junction held 14 bases outside the gene matches. The CDR3 contains 16 residues. The CDR3 sequence is CASIGSPYRGHNEQFF. In DNA form, the CDR3 reads TGTGCCAGCATTGGATCACCCTACAGGGGCCACAATGAGCAGTTCTTC.

J is TRBJ1-2 and V is TRBV2, with D possibly TRBD1 on 5 matching bases. Trimming shortened V by 7 bases and J by 5 bases, and 20 bases separated the two germline ends. This CDR3 spans 15 amino acids. Germline V gene data show CDR1 as SNHLY and CDR2 as FYNNEI. The CDR3 bases are TGTGCCAGCAAGCCGGACCAGGGCTATTGGTATGGCTACACCTTC. It is translated as CASKPDQGYWYGYTF. The full variable domain, with the rest looked up from reference TRBV2 and TRBJ1-2, is EPEVTQTPSHQVTQMGQEVILRCVPISNHLYFYWYRQILGQKVEFLVSFYNNEISEKSEIFDDQFSVERPDGSNFTLKIRSTKLEDSAMYFCASKPDQGYWYGYTFGSGTRLTVV.

This chain joins TRBV19 and TRBJ2-1, with 7 bases fitting TRBD2. Germline V gives CDR1 LNHDA, CDR2 SQIVND (reference sequence). The CDR3 has 16 amino acids. J lost 6 bases, V lost 4 bases, and 12 bases had no gene match. DNA for the CDR3: TGTGCCAGTAGTAACAGAGGACTAGGTTGGATCAATGAGCAGTTCTTC. Encoded protein: CASSNRGLGWINEQFF.

This sequence joins TRBV7-2 and TRBJ1-4; D remains ambiguous. The germline gives CDR1 SGHTA, CDR2 FQGNSA. V lost 1 base and J 3 bases, leaving 9 bases between the germline ends. The CDR3 runs to 15 residues. CDR3 nucleotides: TGTGCCAGCAGCTTAGAAGGGAGATCTAATGAAAAACTGTTTTTT. This encodes CASSLEGRSNEKLFF.